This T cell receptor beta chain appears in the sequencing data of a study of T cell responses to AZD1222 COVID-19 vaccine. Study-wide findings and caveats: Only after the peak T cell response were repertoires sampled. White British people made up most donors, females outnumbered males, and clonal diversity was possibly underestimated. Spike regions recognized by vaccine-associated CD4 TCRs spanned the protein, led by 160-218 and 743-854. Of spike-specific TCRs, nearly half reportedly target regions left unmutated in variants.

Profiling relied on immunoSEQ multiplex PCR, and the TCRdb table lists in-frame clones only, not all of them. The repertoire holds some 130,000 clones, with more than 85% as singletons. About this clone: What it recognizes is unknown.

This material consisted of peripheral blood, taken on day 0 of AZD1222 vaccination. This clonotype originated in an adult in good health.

The DNA for the CDR3 is TGTGCCAGCAGTTTAGGAGATACGCAGTATTTT. It translates to CASSLGDTQYF. The rearrangement joins TRBV12-3 or TRBV12-4 to TRBJ2-3; D gene uncertain. Trimming took 1 base from V and 5 from J, leaving 1 base between them. The CDR3 spans 11 residues.